This T cell receptor beta chain stems from a study of T-cell memory formation after mild COVID-19. One entry per CDR3 protein results from TCRdb running MiXCR on the 5' RACE reads. The table has 250,000 to 350,000 distinct CDR3 sequences, around 15% seen once. This clonotype was observed a few times. Trimming cost V 4 bases and J 5 bases; bases outside gene matches: 11. The CDR3 contains 16 residues. Germline CDR1 reads LGHNA; CDR2 reads YSLEER. The genes are TRBV4-3 and TRBJ2-7, with 10 bases fitting TRBD2. The sequence derives from a man between 18 and 29 years old who had mild COVID-19 (a few samples of this study predate the infection). Cell type and time point are not known. Sequencing input: PBMCs or a T cell subset sorted from them (not recorded which). The CDR3 region has the DNA TGCGCCAGCAGCCGAGCGCAGGGACTAGCGTGGGACGAGCAGTACTTC. This encodes CASSRAQGLAWDEQYF.